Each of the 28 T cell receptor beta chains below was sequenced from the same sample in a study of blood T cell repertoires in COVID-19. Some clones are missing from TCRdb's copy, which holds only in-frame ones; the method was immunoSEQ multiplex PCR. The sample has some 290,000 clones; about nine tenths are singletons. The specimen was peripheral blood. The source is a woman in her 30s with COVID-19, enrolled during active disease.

The DNA of the CDR3 is TGCGCCAGCAGCTTGAGTCGGACTAGCCATGGCGGGGAGCTGTTTTTT. This gives the protein CASSLSRTSHGGELFF. This chain joins TRBV5-1 and TRBJ2-2; 8 bases line up with TRBD2. Per the germline V gene, CDR1 is SGHRS and CDR2 is YFSETQ. With 1 base clipped from V and 7 bases from J, the junction kept 9 bases outside the gene matches. The CDR3 has 16 amino acids.

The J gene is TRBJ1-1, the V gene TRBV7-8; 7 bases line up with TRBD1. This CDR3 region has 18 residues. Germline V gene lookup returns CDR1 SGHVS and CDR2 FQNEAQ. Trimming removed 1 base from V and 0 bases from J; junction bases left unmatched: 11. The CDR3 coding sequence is TGTGCCAGCAGCTTAGGGGTCGCAGGGGGATTCATGAACACTGAAGCTTTCTTT. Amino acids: CASSLGVAGGFMNTEAFF. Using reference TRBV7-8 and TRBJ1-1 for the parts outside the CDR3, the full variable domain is GAGVSQSPRYKVAKRGQDVALRCDPISGHVSLFWYQQALGQGPEFLTYFQNEAQLDKSGLPSDRFFAERPEGSVSTLKIQRTQQEDSAVYLCASSLGVAGGFMNTEAFFGQGTRLTVV.

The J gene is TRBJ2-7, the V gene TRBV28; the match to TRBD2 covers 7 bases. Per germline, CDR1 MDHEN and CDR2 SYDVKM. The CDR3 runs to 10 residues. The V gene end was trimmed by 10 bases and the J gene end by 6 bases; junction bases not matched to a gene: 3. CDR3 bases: TGTGCCATAGCGGGTCCCGAGCAGTACTTC. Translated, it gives CAIAGPEQYF.

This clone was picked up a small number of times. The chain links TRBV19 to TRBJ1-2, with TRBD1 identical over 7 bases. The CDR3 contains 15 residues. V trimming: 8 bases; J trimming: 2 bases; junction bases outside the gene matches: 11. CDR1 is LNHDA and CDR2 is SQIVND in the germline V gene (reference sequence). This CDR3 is CASSRPSRGNYGYTF. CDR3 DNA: TGTGCCAGTTCAAGGCCCAGCAGGGGGAACTATGGCTACACCTTC.

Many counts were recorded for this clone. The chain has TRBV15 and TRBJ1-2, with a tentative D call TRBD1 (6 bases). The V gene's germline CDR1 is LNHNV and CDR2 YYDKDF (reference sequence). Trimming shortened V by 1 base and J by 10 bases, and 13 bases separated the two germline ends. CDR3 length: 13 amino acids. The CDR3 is CATSRADRKSYTF. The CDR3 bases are TGTGCCACCAGCAGAGCTGACAGGAAATCCTACACCTTC.

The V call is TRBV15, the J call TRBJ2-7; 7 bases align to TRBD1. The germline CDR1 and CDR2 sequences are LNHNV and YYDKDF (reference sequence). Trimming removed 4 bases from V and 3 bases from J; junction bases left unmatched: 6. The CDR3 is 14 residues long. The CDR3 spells CATSTPGQSYEQYF. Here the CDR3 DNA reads TGTGCCACCAGCACGCCGGGACAGAGCTACGAGCAGTACTTC.

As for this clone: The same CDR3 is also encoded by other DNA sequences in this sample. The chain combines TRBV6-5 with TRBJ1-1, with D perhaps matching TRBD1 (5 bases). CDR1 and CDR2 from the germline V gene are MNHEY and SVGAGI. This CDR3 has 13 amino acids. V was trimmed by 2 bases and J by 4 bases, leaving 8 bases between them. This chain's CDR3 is CASSYTGGTEAFF. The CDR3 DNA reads TGTGCCAGCAGTTACACGGGGGGCACTGAAGCTTTCTTT.

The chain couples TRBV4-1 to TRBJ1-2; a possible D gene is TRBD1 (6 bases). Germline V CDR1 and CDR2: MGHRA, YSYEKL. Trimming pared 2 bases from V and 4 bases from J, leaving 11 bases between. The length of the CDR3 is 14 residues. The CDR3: CASSQQTGFYGYTF. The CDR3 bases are TGCGCCAGCAGCCAACAGACAGGTTTCTATGGCTACACCTTC.

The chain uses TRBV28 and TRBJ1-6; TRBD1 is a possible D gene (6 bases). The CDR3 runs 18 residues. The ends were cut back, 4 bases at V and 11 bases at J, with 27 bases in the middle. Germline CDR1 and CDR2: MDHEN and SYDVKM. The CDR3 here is CASSSGHEVFQSGTPLHF. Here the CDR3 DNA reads TGTGCCAGCAGTTCGGGACATGAGGTTTTTCAGTCGGGGACACCCCTCCACTTT.

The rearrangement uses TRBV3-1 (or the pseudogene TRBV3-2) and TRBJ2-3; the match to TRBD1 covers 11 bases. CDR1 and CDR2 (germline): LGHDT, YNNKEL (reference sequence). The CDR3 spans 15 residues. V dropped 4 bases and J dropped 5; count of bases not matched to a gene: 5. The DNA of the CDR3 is TGTGCCAGCAGCCCCTGGACAGGGGGCGTAGATACGCAGTATTTT. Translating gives CASSPWTGGVDTQYF.

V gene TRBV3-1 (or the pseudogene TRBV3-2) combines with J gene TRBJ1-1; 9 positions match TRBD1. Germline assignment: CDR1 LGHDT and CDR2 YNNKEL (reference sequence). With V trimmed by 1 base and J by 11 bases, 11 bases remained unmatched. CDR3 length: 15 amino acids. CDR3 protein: CASSQGRWGQGRAFF. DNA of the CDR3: TGTGCCAGCAGCCAAGGCCGATGGGGACAGGGACGCGCTTTCTTT.

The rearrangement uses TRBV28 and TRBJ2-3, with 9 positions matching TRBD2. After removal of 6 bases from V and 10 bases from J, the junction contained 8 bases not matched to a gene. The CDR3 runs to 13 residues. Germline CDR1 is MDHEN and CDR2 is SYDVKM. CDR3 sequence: CASSEAGGVSQYF. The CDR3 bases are TGTGCCAGCAGCGAAGCGGGGGGCGTTTCGCAGTATTTT.

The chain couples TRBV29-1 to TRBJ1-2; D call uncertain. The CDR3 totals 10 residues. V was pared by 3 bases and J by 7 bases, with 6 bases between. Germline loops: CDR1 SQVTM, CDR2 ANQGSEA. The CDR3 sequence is CSVDSPGYTF. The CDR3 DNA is TGCAGCGTTGATAGTCCTGGCTACACCTTC.

The CDR3 nucleotides are TGTGCCACCAGTGATTTCAGACTGACTAATGAAAAACTGTTTTTT. This encodes CATSDFRLTNEKLFF. The V and J genes are TRBV24-1 and TRBJ1-4; no clear D. The CDR3 runs 15 residues. Looked up from germline, CDR1 is KGHDR and CDR2 is SFDVKD. The V end lost 1 base, the J end lost 2 bases, and 7 bases lay between the germline ends.

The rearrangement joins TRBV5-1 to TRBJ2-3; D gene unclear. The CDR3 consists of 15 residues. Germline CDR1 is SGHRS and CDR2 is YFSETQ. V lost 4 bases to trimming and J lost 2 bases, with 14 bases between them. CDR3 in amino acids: CASSPSRLPTDTQYF. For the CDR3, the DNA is TGCGCCAGCAGCCCAAGCAGGTTGCCCACAGATACGCAGTATTTT.

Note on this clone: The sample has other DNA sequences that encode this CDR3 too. CDR3 DNA sequence: TGTGCCAGCAGCTTAGGGACAGGGGGGTACGAGCAGTACTTC. Translation: CASSLGTGGYEQYF. The chain carries TRBV11-2 and TRBJ2-7, with 10 bases fitting TRBD1. The CDR3 extends over 14 amino acids. The germline V gene encodes CDR1 SGHAT and CDR2 FQNNGV. Losses at the gene ends were 1 base for V and 4 bases for J; bases not matched to a gene: 1. The full variable domain, rest sourced from reference TRBV11-2 and TRBJ2-7, is EAGVAQSPRYKIIEKRQSVAFWCNPISGHATLYWYQQILGQGPKLLIQFQNNGVVDDSQLPKDRFSAERLKGVDSTLKIQPAKLEDSAVYLCASSLGTGGYEQYFGPGTRLTVT.

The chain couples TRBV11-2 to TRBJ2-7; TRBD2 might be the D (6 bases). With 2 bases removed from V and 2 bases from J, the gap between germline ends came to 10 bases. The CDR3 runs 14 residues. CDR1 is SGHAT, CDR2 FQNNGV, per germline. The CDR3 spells CASSLTGSPYEQYF. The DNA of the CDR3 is TGTGCCAGCAGCTTAACCGGGAGTCCCTACGAGCAGTACTTC.

The CDR3 is CASSLEAAGEANYGYTF. DNA of the CDR3: TGCGCCAGCAGCTTGGAGGCTGCGGGGGAAGCTAACTATGGCTACACCTTC. This chain connects TRBV5-1 to TRBJ1-2, with a possible D match to TRBD1 (5 bases). Germline lookup yields CDR1 SGHRS and CDR2 YFSETQ. The CDR3 sequence is 17 residues long. The ends were cut back, 0 bases at V and 0 bases at J, with 15 bases in the middle.

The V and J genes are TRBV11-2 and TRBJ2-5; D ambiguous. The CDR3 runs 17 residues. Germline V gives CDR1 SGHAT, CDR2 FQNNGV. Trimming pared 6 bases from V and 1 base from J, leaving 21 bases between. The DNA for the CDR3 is TGTGCCAGCAGTTCAATTGGCCCCCCCGCAATCCAAGAGACCCAGTACTTC. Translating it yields CASSSIGPPAIQETQYF.

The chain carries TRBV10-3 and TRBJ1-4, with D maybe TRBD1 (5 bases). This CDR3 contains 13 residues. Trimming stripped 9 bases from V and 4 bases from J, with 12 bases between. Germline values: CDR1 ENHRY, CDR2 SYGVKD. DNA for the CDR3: TGTGCCATTCGACAGCTTAATAATGAAAAACTGTTTTTT. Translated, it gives CAIRQLNNEKLFF.

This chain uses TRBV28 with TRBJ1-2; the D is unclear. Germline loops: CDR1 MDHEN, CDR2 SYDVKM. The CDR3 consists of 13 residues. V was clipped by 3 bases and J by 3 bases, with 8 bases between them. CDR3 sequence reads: CASSFRAYYGYTF. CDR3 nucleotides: TGTGCCAGCAGTTTTAGAGCGTACTATGGCTACACCTTC.

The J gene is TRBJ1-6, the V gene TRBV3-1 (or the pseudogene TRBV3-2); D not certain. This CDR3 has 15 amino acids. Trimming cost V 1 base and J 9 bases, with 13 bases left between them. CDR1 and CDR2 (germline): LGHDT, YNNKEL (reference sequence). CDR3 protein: CASSQGGSGGSPLHF. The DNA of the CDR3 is TGTGCCAGCAGCCAAGGCGGTTCGGGAGGTTCACCCCTCCACTTT.

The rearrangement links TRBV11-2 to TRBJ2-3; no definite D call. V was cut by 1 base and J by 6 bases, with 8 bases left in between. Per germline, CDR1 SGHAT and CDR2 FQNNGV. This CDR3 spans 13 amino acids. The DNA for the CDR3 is TGTGCCAGCAGCTTAGGTCCCTCGGATACGCAGTATTTT. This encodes CASSLGPSDTQYF. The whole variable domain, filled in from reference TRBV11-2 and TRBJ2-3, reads EAGVAQSPRYKIIEKRQSVAFWCNPISGHATLYWYQQILGQGPKLLIQFQNNGVVDDSQLPKDRFSAERLKGVDSTLKIQPAKLEDSAVYLCASSLGPSDTQYFGPGTRLTVL.

The CDR3 loop is CASSQQGREDTEAFF. In DNA form, the CDR3 reads TGTGCCAGCAGCCAACAGGGGAGAGAGGACACTGAAGCTTTCTTT. The genes are TRBV3-1 (or the pseudogene TRBV3-2) and TRBJ1-1; D is possibly TRBD1 (6 bases). Trimming cost V 2 bases and J 3 bases, with 13 bases left between them. This CDR3 is built from 15 residues. Germline CDR1 reads LGHDT; CDR2 reads YNNKEL (reference sequence).

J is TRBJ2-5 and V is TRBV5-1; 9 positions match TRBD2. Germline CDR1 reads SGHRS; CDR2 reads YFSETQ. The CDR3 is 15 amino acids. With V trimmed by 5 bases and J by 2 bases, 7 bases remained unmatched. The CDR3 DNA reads TGCGCCAGCAGGAAGGCTAGCGGGGATCAAGAGACCCAGTACTTC. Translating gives CASRKASGDQETQYF.

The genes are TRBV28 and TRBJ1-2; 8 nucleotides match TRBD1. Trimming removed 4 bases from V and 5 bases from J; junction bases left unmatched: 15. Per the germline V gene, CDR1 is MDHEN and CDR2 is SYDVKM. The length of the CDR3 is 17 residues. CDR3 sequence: CASSSPSTQGATYGYTF. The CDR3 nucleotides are TGTGCCAGCAGTTCACCCTCTACTCAGGGGGCGACTTATGGCTACACCTTC.

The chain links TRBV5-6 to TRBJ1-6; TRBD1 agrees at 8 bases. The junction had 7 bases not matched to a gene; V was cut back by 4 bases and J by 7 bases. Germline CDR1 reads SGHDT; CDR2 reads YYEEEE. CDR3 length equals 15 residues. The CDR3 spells CASSRDRRKNSPLHF. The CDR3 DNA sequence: TGTGCCAGCAGCCGGGACAGGCGGAAGAATTCACCCCTCCACTTT.

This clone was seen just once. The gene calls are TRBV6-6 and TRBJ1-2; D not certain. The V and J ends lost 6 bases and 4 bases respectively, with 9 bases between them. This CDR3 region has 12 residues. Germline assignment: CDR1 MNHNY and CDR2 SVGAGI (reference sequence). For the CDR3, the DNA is TGTGCCAGCAGCCCCACGGGCTATGGCTACACCTTC. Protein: CASSPTGYGYTF.